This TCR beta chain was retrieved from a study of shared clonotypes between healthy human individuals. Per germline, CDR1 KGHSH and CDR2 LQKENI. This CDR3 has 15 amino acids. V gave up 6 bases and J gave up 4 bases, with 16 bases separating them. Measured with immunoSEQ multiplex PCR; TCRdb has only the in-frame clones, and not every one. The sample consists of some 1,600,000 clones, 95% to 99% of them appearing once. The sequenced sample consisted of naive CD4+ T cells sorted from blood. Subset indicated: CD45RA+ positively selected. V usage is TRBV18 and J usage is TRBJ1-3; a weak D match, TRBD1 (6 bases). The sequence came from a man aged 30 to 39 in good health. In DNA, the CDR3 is TGTGCCAGCTCCCCTGCCGGGACACCCGGAAACACCATATATTTT. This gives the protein CASSPAGTPGNTIYF.